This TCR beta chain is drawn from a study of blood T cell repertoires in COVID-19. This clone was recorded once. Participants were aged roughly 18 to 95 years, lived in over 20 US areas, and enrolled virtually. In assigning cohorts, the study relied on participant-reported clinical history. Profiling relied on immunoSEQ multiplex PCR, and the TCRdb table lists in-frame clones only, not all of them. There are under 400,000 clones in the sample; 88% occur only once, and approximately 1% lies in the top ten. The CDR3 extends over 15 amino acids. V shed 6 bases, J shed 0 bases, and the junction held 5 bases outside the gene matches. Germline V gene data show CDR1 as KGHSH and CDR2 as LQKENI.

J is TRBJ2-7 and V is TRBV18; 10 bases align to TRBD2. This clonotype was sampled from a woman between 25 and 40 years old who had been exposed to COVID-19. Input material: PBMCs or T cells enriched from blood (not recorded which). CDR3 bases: TGTGCCAGCTCCCAGTCTAGCGGGAGCTCCTACGAGCAGTACTTC. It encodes CASSQSSGSSYEQYF.